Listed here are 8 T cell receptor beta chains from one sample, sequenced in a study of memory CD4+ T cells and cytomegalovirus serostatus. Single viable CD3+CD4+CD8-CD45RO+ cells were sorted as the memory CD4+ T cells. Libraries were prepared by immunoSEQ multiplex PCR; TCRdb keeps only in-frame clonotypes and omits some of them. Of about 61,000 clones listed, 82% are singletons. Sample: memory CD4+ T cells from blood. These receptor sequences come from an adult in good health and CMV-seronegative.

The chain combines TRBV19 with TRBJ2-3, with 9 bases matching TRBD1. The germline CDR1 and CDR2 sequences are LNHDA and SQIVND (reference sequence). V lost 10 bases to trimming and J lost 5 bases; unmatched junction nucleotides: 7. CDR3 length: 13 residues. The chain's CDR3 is CATSQGAGDTQYF. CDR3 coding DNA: TGTGCCACCTCACAGGGGGCGGGAGATACGCAGTATTTT.

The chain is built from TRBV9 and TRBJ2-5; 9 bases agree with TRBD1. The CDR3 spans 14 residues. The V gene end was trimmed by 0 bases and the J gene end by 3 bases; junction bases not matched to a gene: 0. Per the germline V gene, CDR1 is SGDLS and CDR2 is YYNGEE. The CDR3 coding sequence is TGTGCCAGCAGCGTAGGACAGGGGGAAGAGACCCAGTACTTC. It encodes CASSVGQGEETQYF.

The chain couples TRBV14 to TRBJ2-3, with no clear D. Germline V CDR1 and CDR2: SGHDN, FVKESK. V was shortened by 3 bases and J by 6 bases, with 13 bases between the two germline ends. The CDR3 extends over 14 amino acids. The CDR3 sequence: CASSQALGPDTQYF. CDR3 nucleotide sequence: TGTGCCAGCAGCCAGGCATTAGGGCCGGATACGCAGTATTTT.

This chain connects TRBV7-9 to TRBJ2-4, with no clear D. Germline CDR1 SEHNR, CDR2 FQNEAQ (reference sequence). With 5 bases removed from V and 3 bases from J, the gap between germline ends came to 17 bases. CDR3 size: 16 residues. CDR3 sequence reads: CASSPGPGYGKNIQYF. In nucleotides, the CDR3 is TGTGCCAGCAGCCCTGGGCCAGGTTATGGCAAAAACATTCAGTACTTC.

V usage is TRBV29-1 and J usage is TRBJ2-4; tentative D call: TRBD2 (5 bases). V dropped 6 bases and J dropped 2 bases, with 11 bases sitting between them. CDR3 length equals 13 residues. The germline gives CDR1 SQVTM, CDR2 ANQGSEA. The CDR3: CSVSWESKNIQYF. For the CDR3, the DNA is TGCAGCGTAAGCTGGGAGTCCAAAAACATTCAGTACTTC.

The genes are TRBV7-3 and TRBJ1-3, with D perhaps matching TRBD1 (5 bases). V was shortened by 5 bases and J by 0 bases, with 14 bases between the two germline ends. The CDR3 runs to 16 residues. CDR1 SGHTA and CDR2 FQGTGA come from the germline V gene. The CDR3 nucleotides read TGTGCCAGCAGCCCCGGGGACCGCGGCTCTGGAAACACCATATATTTT. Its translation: CASSPGDRGSGNTIYF.

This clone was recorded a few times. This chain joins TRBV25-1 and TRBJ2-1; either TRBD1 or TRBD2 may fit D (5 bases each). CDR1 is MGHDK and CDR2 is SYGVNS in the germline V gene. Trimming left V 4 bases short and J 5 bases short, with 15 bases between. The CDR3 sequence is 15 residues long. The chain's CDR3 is CASSALSRGDNEQFF. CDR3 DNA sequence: TGTGCCAGCAGTGCCCTCTCCCGGGGCGACAATGAGCAGTTCTTC.

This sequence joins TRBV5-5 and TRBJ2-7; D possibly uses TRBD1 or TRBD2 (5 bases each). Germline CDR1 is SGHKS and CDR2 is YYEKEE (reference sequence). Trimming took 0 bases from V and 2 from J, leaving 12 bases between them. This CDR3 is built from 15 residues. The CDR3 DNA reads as TGTGCCAGCAGCTTGGAGGGGACCGGGACCTACGAGCAGTACTTC. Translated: CASSLEGTGTYEQYF.